This T cell receptor beta chain comes out of a study of tumor-infiltrating lymphocytes in primary liver carcinoma. Constant-region priming of about 500 ng total RNA yielded TCR beta cDNA. Three nested multiplex PCR rounds, a slightly modified ARM-PCR method, built the TCR beta libraries. Forward primers for TRBV1-TRBV30 and a C-beta reverse primer served the first two PCR rounds, at about 10 cycles each. TCRdb passed the multiplex PCR reads through MiXCR, listing each CDR3 protein once. The sample shows hundreds of thousands of distinct CDR3 sequences, more than 55% of them seen only once. Unmatched junction bases numbered 8, after V lost 6 bases and J lost 1 base. The CDR3 has 16 amino acids. Germline DNA was extracted alongside blood RNA, which was obtained from unsorted whole blood.

The source material was peripheral blood. The gene calls are TRBV12-3 or TRBV12-4 and TRBJ2-7; 11 positions match TRBD1. This sequence originates from a woman aged 25 to 45 with primary liver carcinoma and hepatitis B virus infection. CDR3 loop: CASSHTGTGGSYEQYF. In DNA, the CDR3 is TGTGCCAGCAGCCACACCGGGACAGGGGGTTCCTACGAGCAGTACTTC.